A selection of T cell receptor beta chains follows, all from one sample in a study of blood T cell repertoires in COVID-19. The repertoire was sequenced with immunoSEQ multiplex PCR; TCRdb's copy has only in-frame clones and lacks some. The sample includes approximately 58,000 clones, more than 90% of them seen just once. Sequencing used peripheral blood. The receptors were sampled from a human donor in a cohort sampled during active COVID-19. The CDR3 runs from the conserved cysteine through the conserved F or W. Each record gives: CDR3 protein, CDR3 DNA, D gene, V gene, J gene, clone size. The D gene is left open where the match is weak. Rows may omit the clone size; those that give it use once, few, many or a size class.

cdr3_aa: CASRQTGSTIYF
cdr3_nt: TGTGCCAGCAGACAAACAGGGAGCACCATATATTTT
d_call: -
v_call: TRBV14
j_call: TRBJ1-3
clone_size: -

cdr3_aa: CASSEILGGETQYF
cdr3_nt: TGTGCCAGCAGTGAAATTTTGGGGGGGGAGACCCAGTACTTC
d_call: TRBD2
v_call: TRBV2
j_call: TRBJ2-5
clone_size: -

cdr3_aa: CASSVAGASGRETQYF
cdr3_nt: TGTGCCAGCAGCGTAGCTGGGGCTAGCGGGAGAGAGACCCAGTACTTC
d_call: TRBD2
v_call: TRBV9
j_call: TRBJ2-5
clone_size: -

cdr3_aa: CASSSGGTERLKDTGELFF
cdr3_nt: TGTGCCAGCAGCTCGGGGGGGACAGAACGTTTGAAGGACACCGGGGAGCTGTTTTTT
d_call: -
v_call: TRBV12-1
j_call: TRBJ2-2
clone_size: -

cdr3_aa: CASSNRGLTGELFF
cdr3_nt: TGTGCCAGTAGTAACCGGGGACTTACCGGGGAGCTGTTTTTT
d_call: -
v_call: TRBV19
j_call: TRBJ2-2
clone_size: -

cdr3_aa: CASSRDPPGWNQPQHF
cdr3_nt: TGTGCCAGTAGTAGAGACCCCCCGGGGTGGAATCAGCCCCAGCATTTT
d_call: -
v_call: TRBV19
j_call: TRBJ1-5
clone_size: -

cdr3_aa: CASGGTGELLLTDTQYF
cdr3_nt: TGTGCCAGCGGGGGGACAGGGGAACTGCTTCTCACAGATACGCAGTATTTT
d_call: TRBD1
v_call: TRBV2
j_call: TRBJ2-3
clone_size: -

cdr3_aa: CASGLSINTEAFF
cdr3_nt: TGTGCCAGTGGCCTTTCGATCAACACTGAAGCTTTCTTT
d_call: -
v_call: TRBV19
j_call: TRBJ1-1
clone_size: -

cdr3_aa: CASSLPGHKTQYF
cdr3_nt: TGTGCCAGCAGTCTCCCGGGACATAAGACCCAATACTTC
d_call: -
v_call: TRBV12-3/TRBV12-4
j_call: TRBJ2-5
clone_size: -

cdr3_aa: CASSDTTGAGVAKNIQYF
cdr3_nt: TGTGCCAGCAGCGACACAACAGGGGCGGGTGTAGCCAAAAACATTCAGTACTTC
d_call: TRBD1
v_call: TRBV9
j_call: TRBJ2-4
clone_size: -

cdr3_aa: CASSSNRVRQPQHF
cdr3_nt: TGTGCCAGCAGTTCAAACAGGGTAAGGCAGCCCCAGCATTTT
d_call: -
v_call: TRBV27
j_call: TRBJ1-5
clone_size: once

cdr3_aa: CASSQRTSGTVIWGNIQYF
cdr3_nt: TGCGCCAGCAGCCAAAGGACTAGCGGGACGGTCATATGGGGGAACATTCAGTACTTC
d_call: TRBD2
v_call: TRBV4-1
j_call: TRBJ2-4
clone_size: once

cdr3_aa: CASSLAGGNQETQYF
cdr3_nt: TGTGCTAGCAGCTTAGCGGGAGGCAACCAAGAGACCCAGTACTTC
d_call: TRBD2
v_call: TRBV7-7
j_call: TRBJ2-5
clone_size: -

cdr3_aa: CASSTPQNAGELFF
cdr3_nt: TGTGCCAGCTCGACTCCCCAAAATGCCGGGGAGCTGTTTTTT
d_call: -
v_call: TRBV28
j_call: TRBJ2-2
clone_size: -

cdr3_aa: CASRGLGGGEAWGNEQFF
cdr3_nt: TGCGCCAGCAGGGGTCTCGGAGGAGGAGAAGCTTGGGGAAATGAGCAGTTCTTC
d_call: -
v_call: TRBV10-2
j_call: TRBJ2-1
clone_size: -

cdr3_aa: CASSLEGQGYSDTQYF
cdr3_nt: TGCGCCAGCAGCTTGGAGGGACAGGGTTATTCGGATACGCAGTATTTT
d_call: TRBD1
v_call: TRBV5-1
j_call: TRBJ2-3
clone_size: -

cdr3_aa: CATSRDAGAEKLFF
cdr3_nt: TGTGCCACCAGCAGAGATGCGGGAGCTGAAAAACTGTTTTTT
d_call: -
v_call: TRBV15
j_call: TRBJ1-4
clone_size: once

cdr3_aa: CASSPILGVGTDTQYF
cdr3_nt: TGCGCCAGCAGCCCCATTCTGGGAGTTGGTACAGATACGCAGTATTTT
d_call: -
v_call: TRBV4-1
j_call: TRBJ2-3
clone_size: -

cdr3_aa: CASSPGGTDTYGYTF
cdr3_nt: TGTGCCAGCAGCCCGGGCGGGACAGATACCTATGGCTACACCTTC
d_call: TRBD1
v_call: TRBV7-2
j_call: TRBJ1-2
clone_size: -

cdr3_aa: CASSKPDRGLGQPQHF
cdr3_nt: TGTGCCAGCAGTAAACCAGACAGGGGATTGGGTCAGCCCCAGCATTTT
d_call: TRBD1
v_call: TRBV6-2/TRBV6-3
j_call: TRBJ1-5
clone_size: -

cdr3_aa: CASSVGGLAGGEQYF
cdr3_nt: TGTGCCAGCAGCGTAGGGGGACTAGCGGGTGGCGAGCAGTACTTC
d_call: TRBD2
v_call: TRBV9
j_call: TRBJ2-7
clone_size: -

cdr3_aa: CASSQGPLDNEQFF
cdr3_nt: TGCGCCAGCAGCCAGGGGCCTTTGGACAATGAGCAGTTCTTC
d_call: -
v_call: TRBV4-1
j_call: TRBJ2-1
clone_size: -

cdr3_aa: CASSLASIDTQYF
cdr3_nt: TGCGCCAGCAGCTTGGCGTCTATAGATACGCAGTATTTT
d_call: -
v_call: TRBV5-1
j_call: TRBJ2-3
clone_size: -

cdr3_aa: CASIGLAGVGNEQFF
cdr3_nt: TGCGCCAGCATTGGACTAGCGGGAGTTGGGAATGAGCAGTTCTTC
d_call: TRBD2
v_call: TRBV5-1
j_call: TRBJ2-1
clone_size: -

cdr3_aa: CSVEPWRDEPSGGKGGDTQYF
cdr3_nt: TGCAGCGTTGAACCCTGGCGGGACGAACCTAGCGGGGGGAAAGGAGGAGATACGCAGTATTTT
d_call: TRBD2
v_call: TRBV29-1
j_call: TRBJ2-3
clone_size: -

cdr3_aa: CASRADRTLEAFF
cdr3_nt: TGTGCCAGCAGGGCGGACAGAACCCTTGAAGCTTTCTTT
d_call: -
v_call: TRBV12-3/TRBV12-4
j_call: TRBJ1-1
clone_size: -

cdr3_aa: CASSVGSRGAPKSSYNEQFF
cdr3_nt: TGTGCCAGCAGCGTAGGGTCCCGTGGTGCGCCCAAGAGCTCCTACAATGAGCAGTTCTTC
d_call: -
v_call: TRBV9
j_call: TRBJ2-1
clone_size: -

cdr3_aa: CASSGQGGNQPQHF
cdr3_nt: TGTGCCAGTAGCGGACAGGGGGGCAATCAGCCCCAGCATTTT
d_call: TRBD1
v_call: TRBV19
j_call: TRBJ1-5
clone_size: -

cdr3_aa: CASRERRKGNEQFF
cdr3_nt: TGTGCCAGTAGGGAGCGGAGGAAGGGCAATGAGCAGTTCTTC
d_call: -
v_call: TRBV19
j_call: TRBJ2-1
clone_size: -

cdr3_aa: CASSHREGQGNTEAFF
cdr3_nt: TGTGCCAGCAGCCACCGGGAGGGACAGGGGAACACTGAAGCTTTCTTT
d_call: TRBD1
v_call: TRBV14
j_call: TRBJ1-1
clone_size: -

cdr3_aa: CASSQAVGHSANTGELFF
cdr3_nt: TGTGCCAGCAGCCAAGCAGTGGGACACAGCGCGAACACCGGGGAGCTGTTTTTT
d_call: -
v_call: TRBV14
j_call: TRBJ2-2
clone_size: few

cdr3_aa: CASTMRRHRGAVF
cdr3_nt: TGTGCCAGCACGATGAGGCGACACCGGGGAGCTGTTTTT
d_call: -
v_call: TRBV21-1
j_call: TRBJ2-2
clone_size: -

cdr3_aa: CASSYSGATGGEQYF
cdr3_nt: TGTGCCAGCAGTTACTCAGGCGCAACGGGGGGCGAGCAGTACTTC
d_call: TRBD2
v_call: TRBV6-5
j_call: TRBJ2-7
clone_size: -

cdr3_aa: CASRRNTEAFF
cdr3_nt: TGTGCCAGTAGGAGGAACACTGAAGCTTTCTTT
d_call: -
v_call: TRBV10-3
j_call: TRBJ1-1
clone_size: -

cdr3_aa: CASSLDNFQGNEQYF
cdr3_nt: TGTGCCAGCAGCTTAGATAACTTTCAGGGGAACGAGCAGTACTTC
d_call: -
v_call: TRBV11-2
j_call: TRBJ2-7
clone_size: -

cdr3_aa: CASSFSDGSTEAFF
cdr3_nt: TGTGCCAGCAGTTTCTCAGACGGGAGCACTGAAGCTTTCTTT
d_call: -
v_call: TRBV6-6
j_call: TRBJ1-1
clone_size: -

cdr3_aa: CASSLTGPSDQPQHF
cdr3_nt: TGTGCCAGCAGTTTGACAGGGCCTTCGGATCAGCCCCAGCATTTT
d_call: TRBD1
v_call: TRBV28
j_call: TRBJ1-5
clone_size: once

cdr3_aa: CASRLSKGSRHGITSPNYGYTF
cdr3_nt: TGTGCAAGTCGCCTCTCAAAAGGGTCCCGTCACGGGATTACTTCCCCTAACTATGGCTACACCTTC
d_call: -
v_call: TRBV12-2
j_call: TRBJ1-2
clone_size: once

cdr3_aa: CASSFERGRTKTQYF
cdr3_nt: TGTGCCAGCAGCTTCGAGCGGGGGAGGACGAAGACCCAGTACTTC
d_call: TRBD2
v_call: TRBV11-1
j_call: TRBJ2-5
clone_size: -

cdr3_aa: CASTRDLGEAFF
cdr3_nt: TGTGCCAGCACCAGGGATCTCGGTGAAGCTTTCTTT
d_call: -
v_call: TRBV6-5
j_call: TRBJ1-1
clone_size: -